The TCR beta chain under discussion was sequenced for a study of shared clonotypes between healthy human individuals. The wider study: Each donor's CD8 memory used one plate, CD8 naive two, each CD4 subset three. The study, taken as a whole, reports: Sorted-subset sequencing, rarefaction showed, was incomplete despite large depth. Apart from blood, nothing was sampled; tissue repertoires likely differ. Generation of non-shared clonotypes was less probable than generation of clonotypes shared by all four donors.

With respect to this clone: Its antigen is not known.

The CDR3 spans 12 residues. The germline V gene has CDR1 MDHEN and CDR2 SYDVKM. The V end lost 9 bases, the J end lost 8 bases, and 14 bases lay between the germline ends. The assay was immunoSEQ multiplex PCR, and TCRdb's table has in-frame clones only and misses some. The table records hundreds of thousands of clones, less than 98% of them present only once. Sequencing used naive CD4+ T cells sorted from blood. Subset defined: CD45RA+ positively selected. The source is a woman aged 30 to 39 in good health. This sequence joins TRBV28 and TRBJ2-1; D is ambiguous. CDR3 nucleotide sequence: TGTGCCAGTGGGTTAGCCCTTGATGAGCAGTTCTTC. The encoded protein is CASGLALDEQFF.